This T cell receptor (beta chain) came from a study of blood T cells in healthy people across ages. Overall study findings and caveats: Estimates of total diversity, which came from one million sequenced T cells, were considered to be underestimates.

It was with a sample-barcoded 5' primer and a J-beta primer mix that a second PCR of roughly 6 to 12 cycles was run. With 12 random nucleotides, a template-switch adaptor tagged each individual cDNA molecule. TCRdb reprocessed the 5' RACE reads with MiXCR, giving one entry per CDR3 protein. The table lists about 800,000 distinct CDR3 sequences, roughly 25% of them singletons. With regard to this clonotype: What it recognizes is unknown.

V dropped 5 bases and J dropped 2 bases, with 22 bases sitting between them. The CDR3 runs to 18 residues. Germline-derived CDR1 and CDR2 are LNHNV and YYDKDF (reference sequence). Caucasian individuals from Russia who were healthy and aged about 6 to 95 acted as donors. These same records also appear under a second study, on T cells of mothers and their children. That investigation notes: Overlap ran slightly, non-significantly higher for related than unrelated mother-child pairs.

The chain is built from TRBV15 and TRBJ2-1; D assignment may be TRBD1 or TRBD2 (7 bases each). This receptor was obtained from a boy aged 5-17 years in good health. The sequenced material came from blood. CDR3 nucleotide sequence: TGTGCCACCAGCGACTCCCAGGGGGGGCTTCGTCCCTACAATGAGCAGTTCTTC. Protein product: CATSDSQGGLRPYNEQFF.